The clone carrying this T cell receptor (beta chain) was counted a single time. Its antigen is currently unknown. This sample was taken from a study of cytomegalovirus exposure and HLA in healthy donors. In the study overall: Caucasian-associated ancestry cluster membership applied to over 80% of 300 to 450 genotyped donors.

Study observations and caveats: Follow-up analysis later connected one missense variant in DCLRE1C with trimming of TCR beta V- and J-genes. With high specificity and sensitivity, the classifier reportedly diagnosed cytomegalovirus status.

The PCR made use of 60 Vbeta and 13 Jbeta primers. Measured with immunoSEQ multiplex PCR; TCRdb has only the in-frame clones, and not every one. The sample contains under 200,000 clones, about 80% of which appear only once. This CDR3 comprises 14 residues. Germline CDR1 reads MNHEY; CDR2 reads SMNVEV (reference sequence). V was shortened by 2 bases and J by 2 bases, with 9 bases between the two germline ends. The source is a man in his forties in good health and CMV-seronegative. The sequencing input was PBMCs. The rearrangement uses TRBV27 and TRBJ1-2; the D gene is possibly TRBD1 (5 bases). CDR3 in DNA: TGTGCCAGCAGTTTACTATCAGGGAACTATGGCTACACCTTC. Protein: CASSLLSGNYGYTF.